This TCR beta chain originates from a study of T cells in Graves' hyperthyroidism and ophthalmopathy. The source material, RNA transcripts, was used to amplify TCR beta CDR3 regions. First-round RT-PCR with HTBI primers amplified the TCR CDR3 region. TCRdb processed the multiplex PCR reads anew with MiXCR; each CDR3 protein has one entry. The repertoire holds around 400,000 distinct CDR3 sequences, with around 16% as singletons. The patients, who ranged from 18 to 65 in age, presented with newly diagnosed hyperthyroidism lasting under 2 months. This clonotype has a count of ten or more. The material sequenced was blood. This clonotype was sampled from a woman aged 18-30 years with Graves' hyperthyroidism that later progressed to Graves' ophthalmopathy.

CDR3 sequence (DNA): TGTGCCAGCAGCTTAGTGGGACTATTCAATGAAAAACTGTTTTTT. As protein: CASSLVGLFNEKLFF. The rearrangement uses TRBV11-2 and TRBJ1-4, with D possibly matching TRBD1 (5 bases). Between the trimmed V and J ends, which lost 1 base and 5 bases, there was a span of 11 bases. Per the germline V gene, CDR1 is SGHAT and CDR2 is FQNNGV. The length of the CDR3 is 15 residues.